This T cell receptor (beta chain) appears in the sequencing data of a study of post-analysis software for immune sequencing data. Findings of the study overall: About five TRBV segments (TRBV5-6, TRBV5-1 and TRBV20-1 among them) occurred more frequently in patients than in controls.

Regarding this clonotype: The antigen is not known.

CDR1 MNHNY and CDR2 SVGAGI come from the germline V gene (reference sequence). The CDR3 has 17 amino acids. V was cut by 0 bases and J by 2 bases, with 16 bases left in between. TCR beta cDNA libraries included unique molecular identifiers. TCRdb independently ran MiXCR on the PCR reads; one entry per CDR3 protein. Counted here are approximately 690,000 distinct CDR3 sequences, approximately 59% occurring once; the ten biggest clones make up approximately 10%. The chain joins TRBV6-6 to TRBJ1-1; possibly TRBD1 for D (5 bases). Sequencing input: blood. The TCR originated in a girl aged 2 to 9 with multiple sclerosis. The CDR3 here is CASSYSLKYQGNTEAFF. CDR3 bases: TGTGCCAGCAGTTACTCACTCAAGTATCAGGGAAACACTGAAGCTTTCTTT.